What follows are 5 T cell receptor beta chains derived from one specimen sequenced in a study of PD-L1 blockade in urothelial cancer. Profiling relied on immunoSEQ multiplex PCR, and the TCRdb table lists in-frame clones only, not all of them. The data hold 35,000 or so clones, with roughly 82% observed a single time. As to time point: peripheral blood 6 weeks after treatment start. The input for sequencing was PBMCs, taken around atezolizumab (anti-PD-L1) treatment. The receptors shown here come from a man in his forties with urothelial cancer.

The CDR3 DNA sequence: TGTGCCAGTAGTGGCGGGAGGCCGAACAATGAGCAGTTCTTC. Protein: CASSGGRPNNEQFF. The V call is TRBV19, the J call TRBJ2-1; 8 nucleotides match TRBD2. The CDR3 is 14 residues long. V lost 5 bases and J lost 5; bases outside the gene matches: 5. Germline V CDR1 and CDR2: LNHDA, SQIVND (reference sequence).

This chain joins TRBV10-1 and TRBJ2-1, with TRBD1 matching 9 bases. The CDR3 totals 18 residues. J was trimmed by 6 bases and V by 0 bases; bases with no gene match: 12. Germline-derived CDR1 and CDR2 are WNHNN and SYGVQD (reference sequence). The CDR3 DNA is TGCGCCAGCAGTGAGTCGATTCGGACAGGGGCTGTACTCAATGAGCAGTTCTTC. Its translation: CASSESIRTGAVLNEQFF.

This clone was counted once. The rearrangement joins TRBV11-2 to TRBJ2-1, with TRBD2 matching 10 bases. The germline V gene has CDR1 SGHAT and CDR2 FQNNGV. CDR3 length: 16 amino acids. Trimming at V came to 2 bases and at J to 8 bases, leaving 9 bases not matched to a gene. In DNA form, the CDR3 reads TGTGCCAGCAGCTTAAACATGGCTAGCGGGAGAGATGAGCAGTTCTTC. It specifies CASSLNMASGRDEQFF.

This clone was detected once. This sequence joins TRBV25-1 and TRBJ2-7, with 8 nucleotides matching TRBD2. This CDR3 is built from 14 residues. Germline V gives CDR1 MGHDK, CDR2 SYGVNS. V lost 3 bases and J lost 8; bases outside the gene matches: 9. The DNA of the CDR3 is TGTGCCAGCAGTGAGCCGGGACTAGGGACCAAGCAGTACTTC. Its translation: CASSEPGLGTKQYF.

The table lists this clone with a few counts. The chain couples TRBV28 to TRBJ2-1; 7 nucleotides match TRBD2. Germline CDR1 is MDHEN and CDR2 is SYDVKM. The CDR3 contains 16 residues. V dropped 2 bases and J dropped 3; count of bases not matched to a gene: 7. CDR3 in DNA: TGTGCCAGCAGTTTAATGGCCCTAGCGGTCTACAATGAGCAGTTCTTC. Protein sequence: CASSLMALAVYNEQFF. Using reference TRBV28 and TRBJ2-1 for the parts outside the CDR3, the full variable domain is DVKVTQSSRYLVKRTGEKVFLECVQDMDHENMFWYRQDPGLGLRLIYFSYDVKMKEKGDIPEGYSVSREKKERFSLILESASTNQTSMYLCASSLMALAVYNEQFFGPGTRLTVL.